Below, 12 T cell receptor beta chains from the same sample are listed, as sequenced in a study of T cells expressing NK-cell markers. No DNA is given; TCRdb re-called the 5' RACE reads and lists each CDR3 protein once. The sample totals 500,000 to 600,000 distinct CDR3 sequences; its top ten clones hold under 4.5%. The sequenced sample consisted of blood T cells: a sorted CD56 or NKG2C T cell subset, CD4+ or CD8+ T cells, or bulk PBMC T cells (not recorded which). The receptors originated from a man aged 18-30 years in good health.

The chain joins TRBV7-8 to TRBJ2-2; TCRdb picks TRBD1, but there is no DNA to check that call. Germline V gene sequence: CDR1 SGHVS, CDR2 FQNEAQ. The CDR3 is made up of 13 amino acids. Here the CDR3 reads CASTQGYTGELFF.

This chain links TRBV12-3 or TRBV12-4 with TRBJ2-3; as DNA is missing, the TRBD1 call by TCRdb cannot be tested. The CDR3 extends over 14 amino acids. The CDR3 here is CASSPNRVTDTQYF.

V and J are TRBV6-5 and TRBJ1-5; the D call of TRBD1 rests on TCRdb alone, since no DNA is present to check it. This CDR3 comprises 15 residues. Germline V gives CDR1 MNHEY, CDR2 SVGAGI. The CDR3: CASSSQGRGNQPQHF.

The CDR3 sequence is CSVGFSSGGETQYF. The genes are TRBV29-1 and TRBJ2-5; no DNA is available, so the TRBD2 call from TCRdb remains unchecked. This CDR3 is built from 14 residues. Germline V gene lookup returns CDR1 SQVTM and CDR2 ANQGSEA. Filled out from reference TRBV29-1 and TRBJ2-5, the complete variable domain reads SAVISQKPSRDICQRGTSLTIQCQVDSQVTMMFWYRQQPGQSLTLIATANQGSEATYESGFVIDKFPISRPNLTFSTLTVSNMSPEDSSIYLCSVGFSSGGETQYFGPGTRLLVL.

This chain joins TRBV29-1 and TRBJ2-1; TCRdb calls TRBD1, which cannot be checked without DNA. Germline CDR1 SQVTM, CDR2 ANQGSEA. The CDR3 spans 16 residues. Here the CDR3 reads CSVTRQTTHIYNEQFF.

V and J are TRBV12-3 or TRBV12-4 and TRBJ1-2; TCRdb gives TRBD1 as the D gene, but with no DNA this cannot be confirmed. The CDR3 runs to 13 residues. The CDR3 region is CASSRDRENGYTF.

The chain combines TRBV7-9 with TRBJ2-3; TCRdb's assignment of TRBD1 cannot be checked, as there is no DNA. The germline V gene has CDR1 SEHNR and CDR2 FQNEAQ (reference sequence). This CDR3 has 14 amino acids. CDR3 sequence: CASSSDWTGHTQYF.

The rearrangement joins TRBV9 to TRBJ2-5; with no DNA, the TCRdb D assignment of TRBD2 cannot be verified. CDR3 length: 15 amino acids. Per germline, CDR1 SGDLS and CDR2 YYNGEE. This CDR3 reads CASSGEAGGVETQYF.

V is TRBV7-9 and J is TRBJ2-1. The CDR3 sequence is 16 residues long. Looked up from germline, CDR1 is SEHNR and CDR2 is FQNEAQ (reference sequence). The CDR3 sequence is CASSPHEASSYNEQFF.

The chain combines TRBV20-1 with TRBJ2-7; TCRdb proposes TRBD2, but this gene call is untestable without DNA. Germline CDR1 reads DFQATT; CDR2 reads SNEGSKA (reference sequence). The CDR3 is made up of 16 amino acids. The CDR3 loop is CSAIGRAGYNAYEQYF.

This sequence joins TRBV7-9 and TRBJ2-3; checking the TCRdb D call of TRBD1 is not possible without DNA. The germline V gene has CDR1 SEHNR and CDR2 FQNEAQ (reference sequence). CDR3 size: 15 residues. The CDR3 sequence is CASSRTGGYTDTQYF.

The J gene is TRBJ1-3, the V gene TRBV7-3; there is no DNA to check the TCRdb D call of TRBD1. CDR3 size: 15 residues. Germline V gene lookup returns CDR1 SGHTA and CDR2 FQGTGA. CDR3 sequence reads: CASSPTGASGNTIYF.